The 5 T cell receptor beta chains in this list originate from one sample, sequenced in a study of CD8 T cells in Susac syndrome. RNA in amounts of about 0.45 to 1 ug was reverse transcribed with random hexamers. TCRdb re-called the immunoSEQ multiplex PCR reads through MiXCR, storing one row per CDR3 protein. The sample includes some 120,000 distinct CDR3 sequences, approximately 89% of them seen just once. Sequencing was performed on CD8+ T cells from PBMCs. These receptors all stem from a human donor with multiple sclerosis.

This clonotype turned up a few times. CDR3 in DNA: TGCGCCAGCAGCCAGGGCCCTGGGGCCAACGTCCTGACTTTC. This sequence encodes CASSQGPGANVLTF. J is TRBJ2-6 and V is TRBV4-1; D not resolved. V was pared by 3 bases and J by 2 bases, with 5 bases between. This CDR3 contains 14 residues. In germline, CDR1 is MGHRA, CDR2 YSYEKL.

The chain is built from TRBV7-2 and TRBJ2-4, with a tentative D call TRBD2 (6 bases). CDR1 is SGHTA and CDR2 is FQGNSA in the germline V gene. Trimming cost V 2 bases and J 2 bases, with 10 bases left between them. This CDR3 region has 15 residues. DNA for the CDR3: TGTGCCAGCAGCTTAAGTCGGGGGACCAAAAACATTCAGTACTTC. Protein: CASSLSRGTKNIQYF. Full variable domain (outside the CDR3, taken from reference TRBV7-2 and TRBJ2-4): GAGVSQSPSNKVTEKGKDVELRCDPISGHTALYWYRQSLGQGLEFLIYFQGNSAPDKSGLPSDRFSAERTGGSVSTLTIQRTQQEDSAVYLCASSLSRGTKNIQYFGAGTRLSVL.

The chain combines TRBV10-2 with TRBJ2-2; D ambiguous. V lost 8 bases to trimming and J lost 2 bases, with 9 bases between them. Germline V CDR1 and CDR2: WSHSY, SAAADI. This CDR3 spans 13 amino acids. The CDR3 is CASLETNTGELFF. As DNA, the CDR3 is TGCGCCAGCCTTGAAACAAACACCGGGGAGCTGTTTTTT.

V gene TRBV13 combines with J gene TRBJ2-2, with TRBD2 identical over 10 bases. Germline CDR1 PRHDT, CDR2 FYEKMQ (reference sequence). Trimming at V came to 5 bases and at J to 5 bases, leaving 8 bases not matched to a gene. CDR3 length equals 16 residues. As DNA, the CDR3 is TGTGCCAGCAGCCCTAGACTAGCGGGTGGAACCGGGGAGCTGTTTTTT. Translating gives CASSPRLAGGTGELFF. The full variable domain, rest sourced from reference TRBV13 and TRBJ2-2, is AAGVIQSPRHLIKEKRETATLKCYPIPRHDTVYWYQQGPGQDPQFLISFYEKMQSDKGSIPDRFSAQQFSDYHSELNMSSLELGDSALYFCASSPRLAGGTGELFFGEGSRLTVL.

The CDR3 is CASSSVGGTRYNEQFF. In DNA, the CDR3 is TGTGCCAGCAGTTCCGTCGGCGGGACACGTTACAATGAGCAGTTCTTC. V gene TRBV28 combines with J gene TRBJ2-1, with D perhaps assigned TRBD1 or TRBD2 (6 bases each). V lost 4 bases to trimming and J lost 4 bases, with 17 bases between them. The CDR3 contains 16 residues. Germline loops: CDR1 MDHEN, CDR2 SYDVKM.